Listed below are T cell receptor beta chains from one sample, sequenced in a study of T cell responses to AZD1222 COVID-19 vaccine. The data were produced by immunoSEQ multiplex PCR, yet TCRdb's version contains in-frame clones alone and is incomplete. The table has roughly 140,000 clones, 92% seen once; the top ten hold about 3.3%. The material was peripheral blood, obtained 28 days after the second AZD1222 dose. These receptors were taken from an adult who received the AZD1222 COVID-19 vaccine. Each CDR3 is given with its conserved first and last residue. Each record gives: clone size, D gene, J gene, V gene, CDR3 DNA, CDR3 protein. A D gene is named only where the DNA matches it firmly. A clone size is listed for some rows: how often the clone was seen (once, few, many), or a class if it is expanded.

NA | NA | TRBJ1-6 | TRBV5-5 | TGTGCCAGCAGCCTTGACCCTAATCGGCTTGAATCCTATAATTCACCCCTCCACTTT | CASSLDPNRLESYNSPLHF
NA | TRBD2 | TRBJ2-1 | TRBV6-2/TRBV6-3 | TGTGCCAGCAGTTACCCAACATATAGCGGGAGGACTGACAATGAGCAGTTCTTC | CASSYPTYSGRTDNEQFF
NA | NA | TRBJ2-2 | TRBV5-4 | TGTGCCAGCAGCTCCTTTCGCGGCGCAGATACCGGGGAGCTGTTTTTT | CASSSFRGADTGELFF
once | NA | TRBJ2-2 | TRBV7-2 | TGTGCCAGCAGCTTAGCTGATCCAGGGGCGAACACCGGGGAGCTGTTTTTT | CASSLADPGANTGELFF
few | NA | TRBJ2-7 | TRBV5-1 | TGCGCCAGCAGCCTCGAGGGGGAGCAGTACTTC | CASSLEGEQYF
NA | NA | TRBJ2-1 | TRBV27 | TGTGCCAGCAGTTTTTTCGGCAATGAGCAGTTCTTC | CASSFFGNEQFF
few | TRBD1 | TRBJ2-7 | TRBV7-3 | TGTGCCAGCAGCTTAAGACCGACAGGGACCCACTACGAGCAGTACTTC | CASSLRPTGTHYEQYF
NA | NA | TRBJ2-7 | TRBV28 | TGTGCCAGCAGTTGGCGGTCCGCCCCCTCAAACTACGAGCAGTACTTC | CASSWRSAPSNYEQYF
NA | NA | TRBJ1-3 | TRBV9 | TGTGCCAGCAGCGTAGAGGGAGGGTACGGAAACACCATATATTTT | CASSVEGGYGNTIYF
NA | TRBD2 | TRBJ2-7 | TRBV28 | TGTGCCAGCAGGCCTAGCGGCAGAACCTACGAGCAGTACTTC | CASRPSGRTYEQYF
NA | TRBD1 | TRBJ1-3 | TRBV5-1 | TGCGCCAGCAGCCTACAGGGGAGCTCTGGAAACACCATATATTTT | CASSLQGSSGNTIYF
once | NA | TRBJ1-4 | TRBV9 | TGTGCCAGCAGCGTAGGACCTGAGAGGAATGAAAAACTGTTTTTT | CASSVGPERNEKLFF
NA | NA | TRBJ1-1 | TRBV5-1 | TGCGCCAGCAGCGTTAGGACAGACCCGAACACTGAAGCTTTCTTT | CASSVRTDPNTEAFF
NA | NA | TRBJ2-3 | TRBV4-3 | TGCGCCAGCAGCCAAGGCCAGGGGGGGGATACGCAGTATTTT | CASSQGQGGDTQYF
NA | TRBD2 | TRBJ2-1 | TRBV24-1 | TGTGCCACCAGTTCTCAGACTAGCGGGAATAGGAATGAGCAGTTCTTC | CATSSQTSGNRNEQFF
once | NA | TRBJ2-1 | TRBV9 | TGTGCCAGCAGCGTAGAGGGGAATGAGCAGTTCTTC | CASSVEGNEQFF
NA | TRBD1 | TRBJ1-6 | TRBV28 | TGTGCCAGCAGTTTTCCACTAGCCGGGACAGGGAACTCACCCCTCCACTTT | CASSFPLAGTGNSPLHF
NA | NA | TRBJ2-5 | TRBV12-5 | TGTGCTAGTGGTTTGGTAATGGGGGGCCAAGAGACCCAGTACTTC | CASGLVMGGQETQYF
NA | TRBD2 | TRBJ2-5 | TRBV7-9 | TGTGCCAGCAGTCCCGTAGCGGGAGGCCAAGAGACCCAGTACTTC | CASSPVAGGQETQYF
NA | NA | TRBJ1-4 | TRBV10-3 | TGTGCCATCAGTGACCCGGACGCCTCTGAAGAAAAACTGTTTTTT | CAISDPDASEEKLFF
NA | NA | TRBJ1-3 | TRBV19 | TGTGCCAGTAGTATTGAGGGAGCGCACTCTGGAAACACCATATATTTT | CASSIEGAHSGNTIYF
NA | TRBD2 | TRBJ2-1 | TRBV28 | TGTGCCAGCAGGCCGACTAGCGGGAGTAATAATGAGCAGTTCTTC | CASRPTSGSNNEQFF
NA | TRBD1 | TRBJ1-2 | TRBV28 | TGTGCCATCCTAACCGGGACAGGAGTCAACTATGGCTACACCTTC | CAILTGTGVNYGYTF
NA | NA | TRBJ1-4 | TRBV6-5 | TGTGCCAGCAGCCCGGCCGGGGGAGCTAATGAAAAACTGTTTTTT | CASSPAGGANEKLFF
once | TRBD2 | TRBJ2-7 | TRBV5-1 | TGCGCCAGCAGCCTGGGACAGGGAAATCCTGCGACTAGCGGGGGATCCTACGAGCAGTACTTC | CASSLGQGNPATSGGSYEQYF
NA | TRBD1 | TRBJ2-2 | TRBV19 | TGTGCCAGTAGTATTGAGACAGGGGATGCCGGGGAGCTGTTTTTT | CASSIETGDAGELFF
NA | NA | TRBJ2-7 | TRBV5-4 | TGTGCCAGCAGCCGCACAGGGCTTAGCTCCTACGAGCAGTACTTC | CASSRTGLSSYEQYF
once | NA | TRBJ1-4 | TRBV15 | TGTGCCACCAGCAGGACGGGGGAAAAACTGTTTTTT | CATSRTGEKLFF
once | TRBD2 | TRBJ2-1 | TRBV24-1 | TGTGCCACCAGTGTGGGGGGCGCGGGAGGATCGGACAATGAGCAGTTCTTC | CATSVGGAGGSDNEQFF
NA | TRBD1 | TRBJ1-2 | TRBV24-1 | TGTGCCACCAGTGATTTCCCGACAGGGAACTATGGCTACACCTTC | CATSDFPTGNYGYTF
NA | NA | TRBJ2-1 | TRBV6-2/TRBV6-3 | TGTGCCAGCAGTTCGCGACTCGCCCGGAACTACAATGAGCAGTTCTTC | CASSSRLARNYNEQFF
NA | NA | TRBJ2-3 | TRBV4-2 | TGTGCCAGCAGCCAAGCAGGGACGGACACAGATACGCAGTATTTT | CASSQAGTDTDTQYF
NA | TRBD1 | TRBJ1-2 | TRBV6-5 | TGTGCCAGCGAGTTGCGGGACAGGGGCTATGGCTACACCTTC | CASELRDRGYGYTF
few | TRBD1 | TRBJ2-7 | TRBV5-1 | TGCGCCAGCAACAGGGACAGTGGCTACGAGCAGTACTTC | CASNRDSGYEQYF